The 18 T cell receptor beta chains listed next were all sequenced from one sample in a study of T-cell memory formation after mild COVID-19. Each CDR3 protein gets one entry after TCRdb re-called the 5' RACE reads with MiXCR. The sample consists of about 58,000 distinct CDR3 sequences, approximately 30% of them appearing once. Sample: PBMCs or a T cell subset sorted from them (not recorded which). The receptor source for this set is a man aged 18 to 35 who had mild COVID-19 (a few samples of this study predate the infection). Cell type and time point are not known.

This clonotype was seen only a few times. V is TRBV4-3 and J is TRBJ2-7; tentatively, D is TRBD2 (6 bases). V was pared by 0 bases and J by 1 base, with 10 bases between. Germline V lookup: CDR1 LGHNA, CDR2 YSLEER. The CDR3 contains 15 residues. CDR3 sequence reads: CASSQEWSGSYEQYF. For the CDR3, the DNA is TGCGCCAGCAGCCAAGAGTGGAGCGGGTCCTACGAGCAGTACTTC.

This clonotype was counted only a few times. The V gene is TRBV29-1, the J gene TRBJ2-5, with 9 bases lining up with TRBD1. The CDR3 runs 15 residues. The junction had 12 bases not matched to a gene; V was cut back by 6 bases and J by 4 bases. Germline CDR1 SQVTM, CDR2 ANQGSEA. The CDR3 is CSVPIGQGYGETQYF. In DNA form, the CDR3 reads TGCAGCGTCCCGATCGGACAGGGGTATGGAGAGACCCAGTACTTC.

In its sample, this clonotype is medium-sized. The rearrangement links TRBV4-3 to TRBJ2-5, with 9 bases identical to TRBD2. The CDR3 loop spans 15 amino acids. J lost 1 base, V lost 0 bases, and 0 bases had no gene match. Germline V CDR1 and CDR2: LGHNA, YSLEER. CDR3 amino acids: CASSQERGGQETQYF. The CDR3, as DNA: TGCGCCAGCAGCCAAGAGCGGGGGGGCCAAGAGACCCAGTACTTC.

The genes are TRBV5-1 and TRBJ2-1, with 7 nucleotides matching TRBD2. This CDR3 is built from 13 residues. Trimming took 8 bases from V and 7 from J; bases not matched to a gene: 9. Germline assignment: CDR1 SGHRS and CDR2 YFSETQ. CDR3 DNA: TGCGCCAGTCTGGGGGGGTCCCAGAATGAGCAGTTCTTC. It yields the protein CASLGGSQNEQFF.

The chain recombines TRBV5-1 with TRBJ2-1; D perhaps matches TRBD2 (7 bases). Deletions cut 4 bases from V and 9 bases from J, with 17 bases between. Germline V gives CDR1 SGHRS, CDR2 YFSETQ. The CDR3 loop spans 14 amino acids. The CDR3, as DNA: TGCGCCAGCAGCCCAGGGGAGGGGCTTGCTGAGCAGTTCTTC. Amino acid sequence: CASSPGEGLAEQFF.

This clonotype showed up many times. The rearrangement links TRBV20-1 to TRBJ1-2; 7 bases are shared with TRBD1. This CDR3 has 13 amino acids. The germline CDR1 and CDR2 sequences are DFQATT and SNEGSKA (reference sequence). After removal of 5 bases from V and 4 bases from J, the junction contained 7 bases not matched to a gene. DNA for the CDR3: TGCAGTGCTCCCGACAGGGACCTCTATGGCTACACCTTC. Protein product: CSAPDRDLYGYTF.

This chain links TRBV11-2 with TRBJ1-5, with 7 bases matching TRBD1. The CDR3 loop spans 16 amino acids. Trimming cost V 1 base and J 2 bases; bases outside gene matches: 5. Germline V CDR1 and CDR2: SGHAT, FQNNGV. CDR3 amino acids: CASSLGLRGRNQPQHF. The CDR3 DNA is TGTGCCAGCAGCTTAGGACTGAGGGGGCGCAATCAGCCCCAGCATTTT.

This clonotype has a handful of counts. The V gene is TRBV5-1, the J gene TRBJ2-2; 14 bases are a match to TRBD2. Losses at the gene ends were 4 bases for V and 10 bases for J; bases not matched to a gene: 6. This CDR3 region has 15 residues. CDR1 and CDR2 from the germline V gene are SGHRS and YFSETQ. Here the CDR3 DNA reads TGCGCCAGCAGCACGACTAGCGGGGGGGCCGCGGAGCTGTTTTTT. Translation gives CASSTTSGGAAELFF. The full variable domain, rest sourced from reference TRBV5-1 and TRBJ2-2, is KAGVTQTPRYLIKTRGQQVTLSCSPISGHRSVSWYQQTPGQGLQFLFEYFSETQRNKGNFPGRFSGRQFSNSRSEMNVSTLELGDSALYLCASSTTSGGAAELFFGEGSRLTVL.

The rearrangement links TRBV20-1 to TRBJ2-7; no firm D call. The CDR3 has 14 amino acids. Germline V CDR1 and CDR2: DFQATT, SNEGSKA (reference sequence). V was shortened by 0 bases and J by 4 bases, with 13 bases between the two germline ends. CDR3: CSARDVSQKYEQYV. CDR3 DNA sequence: TGCAGTGCTAGAGATGTGAGTCAGAAGTACGAGCAGTACGTC.

V is TRBV27 and J is TRBJ1-6; 7 bases align to TRBD1. The CDR3 totals 14 residues. Germline V gene sequence: CDR1 MNHEY, CDR2 SMNVEV (reference sequence). Trimming removed 6 bases from V and 8 bases from J; junction bases left unmatched: 7. The CDR3 nucleotides read TGTGCCAGCAGGACCGACGGACAGGATTCACCCCTCCACTTT. Its translation is CASRTDGQDSPLHF.

The J gene is TRBJ1-1, the V gene TRBV4-3; D unclear. V was pared by 0 bases and J by 6 bases, with 11 bases between. CDR1 LGHNA and CDR2 YSLEER come from the germline V gene. This CDR3 spans 14 amino acids. CDR3 DNA: TGCGCCAGCAGCCAAGACGCTTTTTTTCCTGAAGCTTTCTTT. Translation gives CASSQDAFFPEAFF.

This clonotype was seen many times. V is TRBV4-3 and J is TRBJ2-1, with 7 positions matching TRBD1. Germline loops: CDR1 LGHNA, CDR2 YSLEER. The V gene end was trimmed by 4 bases and the J gene end by 4 bases; junction bases not matched to a gene: 7. This CDR3 is built from 15 residues. Here the CDR3 reads CASSPGTANYNEQFF. Written as DNA, the CDR3 is TGCGCCAGCAGCCCAGGGACAGCAAATTACAATGAGCAGTTCTTC.

This chain links TRBV7-6 with TRBJ2-2; TRBD1 matches 11 bases. Germline loops: CDR1 SGHVS, CDR2 FNYEAQ. V was pared by 4 bases and J by 4 bases, with 2 bases of the junction left unmatched. The length of the CDR3 is 15 residues. Here the CDR3 reads CASSSGQGGTGELFF. The CDR3 nucleotides read TGTGCCAGCAGCTCGGGACAGGGGGGCACCGGGGAGCTGTTTTTT. The whole variable domain, filled in from reference TRBV7-6 and TRBJ2-2, reads GAGVSQSPRYKVTKRGQDVALRCDPISGHVSLYWYRQALGQGPEFLTYFNYEAQQDKSGLPNDRFSAERPEGSISTLTIQRTEQRDSAMYRCASSSGQGGTGELFFGEGSRLTVL.

The rearrangement uses TRBV5-1 and TRBJ2-7; weak D call: TRBD1 (5 bases). V was pared by 2 bases and J by 9 bases, with 15 bases between. The CDR3 is 13 residues long. Germline lookup yields CDR1 SGHRS and CDR2 YFSETQ. The CDR3 is CASSLAGPDGQYF. Written as DNA, the CDR3 is TGCGCCAGCAGCTTAGCAGGGCCCGACGGGCAGTACTTC. The full variable domain, completed using reference TRBV5-1 and TRBJ2-7, is KAGVTQTPRYLIKTRGQQVTLSCSPISGHRSVSWYQQTPGQGLQFLFEYFSETQRNKGNFPGRFSGRQFSNSRSEMNVSTLELGDSALYLCASSLAGPDGQYFGPGTRLTVT.

This clonotype has just a few counts. The CDR3 here is CASGLAKTQYF. CDR3 sequence (DNA): TGTGCCAGCGGACTAGCGAAGACCCAGTACTTC. The V gene is TRBV6-2 or TRBV6-3, the J gene TRBJ2-5, with 9 bases that match TRBD2. Per the germline V gene, CDR1 is MNHEY and CDR2 is SVGEGT. This CDR3 has 11 amino acids. J gave up 6 bases and V 8 bases, and 1 base lay outside the gene matches.

This chain connects TRBV7-9 to TRBJ1-1; 7 positions agree with TRBD1. The CDR3 runs 15 residues. The V segment lost 4 bases and the J segment 2 bases; nucleotides outside the gene matches: 7. Germline V gene data show CDR1 as SEHNR and CDR2 as FQNEAQ (reference sequence). CDR3: CASSSSGGRNTEAFF. The CDR3 coding sequence is TGTGCCAGCAGCTCATCAGGGGGGCGAAACACTGAAGCTTTCTTT.

This clonotype has just a few counts. The genes are TRBV7-8 and TRBJ2-1, with TRBD1 as a possible D gene (6 bases). V lost 5 bases to trimming and J lost 0 bases, with 26 bases between them. The CDR3 is made up of 20 amino acids. Germline V gives CDR1 SGHVS, CDR2 FQNEAQ. This CDR3 reads CASSPLSPRSPGVSYNEQFF. The DNA of the CDR3 is TGTGCCAGCAGCCCCCTCAGCCCTCGGTCACCAGGGGTCTCCTACAATGAGCAGTTCTTC.

This clonotype came up a few times. The chain joins TRBV4-3 to TRBJ1-2; D is perhaps TRBD1 (5 bases). The germline gives CDR1 LGHNA, CDR2 YSLEER. This CDR3 contains 15 residues. V was trimmed by 0 bases and J by 3 bases, leaving 11 bases between them. The CDR3: CASSQDWDPDYGYTF. The CDR3 DNA reads TGCGCCAGCAGCCAAGACTGGGACCCGGACTATGGCTACACCTTC.